This TCR beta chain was identified during a study of blood T cells in healthy people across ages. Through a sample-barcoded 5' primer and a J-beta primer mix, a second PCR was run for roughly 6 to 12 cycles. TCRdb recomputed calls from the 5' RACE reads with MiXCR, one row per CDR3 protein. The sample shows around 900,000 distinct CDR3 sequences, 45% to 60% of them seen only once. This CDR3 spans 13 amino acids. The V gene is TRBV12-3 or TRBV12-4, the J gene TRBJ2-7; TRBD1 aligns across 7 bases. The J call is uncertain, as TRBJ2-5 better fits the DNA end. The receptor was isolated from a woman aged 60 to 75 in good health. Material: blood. CDR3 nucleotide sequence: TGTGCCAACAAACAGGGGTTCGCGGAGACCCAGTACTTC. Protein: CANKQGFAETQYF.